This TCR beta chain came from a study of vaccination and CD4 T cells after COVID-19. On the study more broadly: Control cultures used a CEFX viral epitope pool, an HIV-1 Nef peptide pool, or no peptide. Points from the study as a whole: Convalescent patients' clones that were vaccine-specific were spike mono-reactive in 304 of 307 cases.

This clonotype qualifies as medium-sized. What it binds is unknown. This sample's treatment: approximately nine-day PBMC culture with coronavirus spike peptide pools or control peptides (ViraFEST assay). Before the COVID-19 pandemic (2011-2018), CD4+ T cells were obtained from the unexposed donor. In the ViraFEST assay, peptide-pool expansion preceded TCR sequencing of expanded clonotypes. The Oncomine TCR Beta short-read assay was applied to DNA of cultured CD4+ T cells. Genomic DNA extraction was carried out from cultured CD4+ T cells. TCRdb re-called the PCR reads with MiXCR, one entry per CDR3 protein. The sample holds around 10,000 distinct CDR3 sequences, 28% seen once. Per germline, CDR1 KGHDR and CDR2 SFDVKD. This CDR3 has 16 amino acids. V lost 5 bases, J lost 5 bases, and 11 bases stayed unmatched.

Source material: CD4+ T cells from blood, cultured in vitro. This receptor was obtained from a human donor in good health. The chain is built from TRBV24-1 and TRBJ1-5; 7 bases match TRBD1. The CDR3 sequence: CATSGRDRGPDQPQHF. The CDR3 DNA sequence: TGTGCCACCAGTGGGCGGGACAGAGGACCCGATCAGCCCCAGCATTTT.